The rows below give T cell receptor beta chains drawn from one sample of a study of cytomegalovirus exposure and HLA in healthy donors. TCRdb keeps only in-frame clones here, not all; method: immunoSEQ multiplex PCR. The sample contains roughly 140,000 clones, 82% of which appear only once. The sample was PBMCs. The receptors derive from a woman aged 45-59 years in good health and CMV-seropositive. The CDR3 runs from the conserved cysteine through the conserved F or W. A D gene is named only where the DNA matches it firmly. Rows give clone size only sometimes, using once, few, many, or a class for an expanded clone.

>TRBD1|TRBJ1-6|TRBV7-6|NA
CASSLEGRGGNSPLHF
TGTGCCAGCAGCTTAGAAGGTAGAGGGGGCAATTCACCCCTCCACTTT
>NA|TRBJ1-1|TRBV6-5|NA
CATKRQIQAFF
TGTGCCACTAAGAGACAGATTCAGGCTTTCTTT
>NA|TRBJ1-5|TRBV18|once
CASSPLNNQPQHF
TGTGCCAGCTCACCCCTAAACAATCAGCCCCAGCATTTT
>NA|TRBJ2-7|TRBV7-9|NA
CASSLGFSDSDEQYF
TGTGCCAGCAGCTTAGGGTTCTCGGACAGCGATGAGCAGTACTTC
>TRBD1|TRBJ2-2|TRBV30|NA
CAYLRGPGELFF
TGTGCCTACCTCAGGGGGCCGGGGGAGCTGTTTTTT
>TRBD2|TRBJ2-2|TRBV5-1|NA
CASSSLAGDATGELFF
TGCGCCAGCAGCTCACTAGCGGGGGATGCGACCGGGGAGCTGTTTTTT
>NA|TRBJ1-5|TRBV30|NA
CAWSKDSSNQPQHF
TGTGCCTGGAGTAAAGACAGTAGCAATCAGCCCCAGCATTTT
>NA|TRBJ2-6|TRBV5-4|NA
CASALPDSPFISGANVLTF
TGTGCCAGCGCTCTCCCGGACTCCCCCTTTATTTCTGGGGCCAACGTCCTGACTTTC
>NA|TRBJ1-2|TRBV7-2|NA
CASSIMDTNYGYTF
TGTGCCAGCTCAATAATGGACACGAACTATGGCTACACCTTC
>TRBD1|TRBJ2-5|TRBV6-4|NA
CASSDSGTGGALGETQYF
TGTGCCAGCAGTGACTCGGGGACAGGGGGCGCCCTGGGGGAGACCCAGTACTTC
>TRBD1|TRBJ1-5|TRBV5-6|NA
CASSLAKRQGASQPQHF
TGTGCCAGCAGCTTGGCGAAAAGACAGGGGGCAAGTCAGCCCCAGCATTTT
>TRBD1|TRBJ1-2|TRBV30|NA
CAWSFGQGYGYTF
TGTGCCTGGAGTTTTGGACAGGGCTATGGCTACACCTTC
>TRBD1|TRBJ1-1|TRBV20-1|NA
CSADREEEAFF
TGCAGTGCGGACAGGGAAGAAGAAGCTTTCTTT
>TRBD1|TRBJ2-5|TRBV9|NA
CASSAGTGRGETQYF
TGTGCCAGCAGCGCCGGGACAGGGCGGGGAGAGACCCAGTACTTC
>NA|TRBJ2-3|TRBV15|NA
CATSRDNTDTQYF
TGTGCCACCAGCAGAGACAACACAGATACGCAGTATTTT
>TRBD2|TRBJ2-2|TRBV6-5|NA
CASTRAGGNTGELFF
TGTGCCAGCACTCGAGCGGGGGGTAACACCGGGGAGCTGTTTTTT
>NA|TRBJ1-3|TRBV9|NA
CASSVQAAGHSGNTIYF
TGTGCCAGCAGCGTCCAGGCGGCAGGGCACTCTGGAAACACCATATATTTT
>TRBD1|TRBJ2-5|TRBV5-5|once
CASSPGSGQIGTQYF
TGTGCCAGCAGCCCCGGATCGGGACAGATCGGGACCCAGTACTTC
>NA|TRBJ1-2|TRBV13|NA
CASSFSNYGYTF
TGTGCCAGCAGCTTCTCTAACTATGGCTACACCTTC
>NA|TRBJ2-7|TRBV7-8|NA
CASSRGYEQYF
TGTGCCAGCAGTAGGGGGTACGAGCAGTACTTC
>NA|TRBJ2-7|TRBV7-2|NA
CASSGPRGSSYEQYF
TGTGCCAGCAGCGGCCCAAGGGGGAGCTCCTACGAGCAGTACTTC
>TRBD1|TRBJ2-4|TRBV6-6|NA
CASSRTGQGNIQYF
TGTGCCAGCAGCCGAACCGGACAGGGAAACATTCAGTACTTC
>TRBD1|TRBJ1-2|TRBV11-2|NA
CASSLVGQGFYGYTF
TGTGCCAGCAGCTTAGTGGGACAGGGGTTCTATGGCTACACCTTC
>TRBD1|TRBJ1-2|TRBV30|NA
CARTGGTPDGYTF
TGTGCCCGCACAGGGGGGACGCCTGATGGCTACACCTTC
>NA|TRBJ1-1|TRBV19|NA
CASNPGNTEAFF
TGTGCCAGTAACCCCGGGAACACTGAAGCTTTCTTT
>NA|TRBJ1-5|TRBV27|NA
CASSLSHGGAQPQHF
TGTGCCAGCAGTTTATCTCATGGAGGGGCTCAGCCCCAGCATTTT
>NA|TRBJ2-1|TRBV1|once
CTSSLTGRGGNEQFF
TGCACCAGCAGCCTGACCGGACGGGGAGGCAATGAGCAGTTCTTC
>NA|TRBJ2-3|TRBV9|NA
CASGAGDTQYF
TGTGCCAGCGGAGCGGGAGATACGCAGTATTTT
>NA|TRBJ2-3|TRBV27|NA
CASSFVSVGDTQYF
TGTGCCAGCAGTTTCGTTAGCGTCGGGGATACGCAGTATTTT
>NA|TRBJ2-7|TRBV2|NA
CASYQGKGEQYF
TGTGCCAGCTACCAGGGGAAGGGCGAGCAGTACTTC
>TRBD1|TRBJ1-1|TRBV19|NA
CASSIRGQGNTEAFF
TGTGCCAGTAGTATTAGGGGACAGGGGAACACTGAAGCTTTCTTT
>NA|TRBJ2-2|TRBV27|NA
CASSSFLTGELFF
TGTGCCAGCAGTTCCTTCCTCACCGGGGAGCTGTTTTTT
>NA|TRBJ2-7|TRBV7-2|NA
CASSRERVAYEQYF
TGTGCCAGCAGCCGGGAGAGGGTCGCCTACGAGCAGTACTTC
>TRBD1|TRBJ1-2|TRBV5-4|NA
CASSSRDSYGYTF
TGTGCCAGCAGCTCCCGGGACAGTTATGGCTACACCTTC
>NA|TRBJ1-2|TRBV5-1|NA
CASSYANYGYTF
TGCGCCAGCAGCTACGCGAACTATGGCTACACCTTC
>TRBD1|TRBJ1-4|TRBV5-6|few
CASSSQGVGEKLFF
TGTGCCAGCAGCTCTCAGGGGGTGGGAGAAAAACTGTTTTTT
>NA|TRBJ1-2|TRBV30|NA
CAWSDRDSRNYGYTF
TGTGCCTGGAGTGACCGGGACTCCCGAAACTATGGCTACACCTTC
>TRBD1|TRBJ1-5|TRBV2|NA
CASSRQGNHQPQHF
TGTGCCAGCAGCCGACAGGGGAACCATCAGCCCCAGCATTTT
>NA|TRBJ1-2|TRBV7-2|NA
CASSLTGLANYGYTF
TGTGCCAGCAGCCTTACAGGTTTGGCAAACTATGGCTACACCTTC
>NA|TRBJ2-2|TRBV11-2|NA
CASSLEGPGTGELFF
TGTGCCAGCAGCTTAGAGGGCCCGGGGACCGGGGAGCTGTTTTTT
>NA|TRBJ2-1|TRBV9|NA
CASSVEDFSYNEQFF
TGTGCCAGCAGCGTAGAGGACTTTTCCTACAATGAGCAGTTCTTC
>TRBD2|TRBJ2-3|TRBV9|once
CASSLGLADTDTQYF
TGTGCCAGCAGCTTGGGACTAGCGGACACAGATACGCAGTATTTT
>NA|TRBJ1-1|TRBV7-9|NA
CASSLREETEAFF
TGTGCCAGCAGCTTACGCGAGGAAACTGAAGCTTTCTTT
>TRBD1|TRBJ1-5|TRBV4-1|NA
CASSQGTGTVNQPQHF
TGCGCCAGCAGCCAAGGCACCGGGACAGTCAATCAGCCCCAGCATTTT